The clone carrying this T cell receptor beta chain was counted between two and nine times. Its antigen is not known. Use of 60 Vbeta and 13 Jbeta primers characterized the PCR. Generated by immunoSEQ multiplex PCR, the TCRdb table keeps only in-frame clones and is missing some. The table lists approximately 130,000 clones, around 75% of them singletons. This sample stems from a study of cytomegalovirus exposure and HLA in healthy donors. Points from the study as a whole: Researchers reported that three CMV-associated chains were confirmed in vitro as CMV antigen-specific.

The sequencing sample was made of PBMCs. The clonotype was recovered from a man younger than 45 in good health and CMV-seronegative.

CDR3 sequence: CASFPRGAADTEAFF. CDR3 coding DNA: TGTGCCAGCTTTCCCAGGGGAGCGGCGGACACTGAAGCTTTCTTT. V gene TRBV18 combines with J gene TRBJ1-1; a possible D gene is TRBD1 (6 bases). The CDR3 has 15 residues. Germline-derived CDR1 and CDR2 are KGHSH and LQKENI. The ends were cut back, 7 bases at V and 3 bases at J, with 18 bases in the middle. Full variable domain (remainder filled in from reference TRBV18 and TRBJ1-1): NAGVMQNPRHLVRRRGQEARLRCSPMKGHSHVYWYRQLPEEGLKFMVYLQKENIIDESGMPKERFSAEFPKEGPSILRIQQVVRGDSAAYFCASFPRGAADTEAFFGQGTRLTVV.